This TCR beta chain was retrieved from a study of response to subunit inactivated influenza vaccine. The study, taken as a whole, reports: Authors suggested seasonal influenza vaccinations each recruit few new T cells.

TCRdb called the RT-PCR reads again in MiXCR, with one record for every CDR3 protein. The data show about 540,000 distinct CDR3 sequences, roughly a quarter seen once. About this clonotype: As yet, its antigen is unknown.

V lost 5 bases and J lost 6, with 13 bases in between. Germline values: CDR1 SEHNR, CDR2 FQNEAQ (reference sequence). The CDR3 contains 13 residues. In addition, the sample was reused for a study of T cells expressing NK-cell markers. From that study: Libraries used 5'RACE template switching adding universal primer site and UMIs. Seropositivity for HCMV was found in seven of the eight sequenced donors, with one seronegative. Dominant NKG2C+ clonotype frequencies of roughly 1.0-7.5% of CD8+ T cells were measured in over 5 donors. The study found these clonotypes also leading the CD3+CD56-NKG2C+ fraction in a few donors.

This chain connects TRBV7-9 to TRBJ1-2; D is unclear. The sequence was collected from a man aged 45-65 years who received an inactivated influenza vaccine. Source: CD4+ T cells sorted from PBMCs, taken about 13 days after vaccination. DNA of the CDR3: TGTGCCAGCAGCGTACTGAGCGGGGATGGCTACACCTTC. This codes for CASSVLSGDGYTF.